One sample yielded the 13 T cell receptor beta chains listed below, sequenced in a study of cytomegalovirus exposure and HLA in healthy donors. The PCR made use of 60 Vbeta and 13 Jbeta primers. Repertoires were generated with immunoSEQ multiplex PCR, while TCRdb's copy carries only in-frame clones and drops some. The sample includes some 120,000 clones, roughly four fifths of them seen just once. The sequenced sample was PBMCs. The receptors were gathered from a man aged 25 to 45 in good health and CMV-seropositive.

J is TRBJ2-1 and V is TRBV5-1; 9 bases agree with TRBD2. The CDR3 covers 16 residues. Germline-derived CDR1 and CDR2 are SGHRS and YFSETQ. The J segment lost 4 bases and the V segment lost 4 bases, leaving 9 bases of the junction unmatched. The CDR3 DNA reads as TGCGCCAGCAGCCCGACTAGCGGAGTTATATACAATGAGCAGTTCTTC. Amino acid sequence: CASSPTSGVIYNEQFF.

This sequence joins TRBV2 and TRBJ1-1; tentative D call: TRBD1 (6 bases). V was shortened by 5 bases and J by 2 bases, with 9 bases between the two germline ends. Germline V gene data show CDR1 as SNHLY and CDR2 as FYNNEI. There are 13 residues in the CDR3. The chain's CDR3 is CASSLGANTEAFF. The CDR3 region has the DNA TGTGCCAGCAGTTTGGGGGCTAACACTGAAGCTTTCTTT.

The CDR3 loop reads CASSLAWAGPTYEQYF. As DNA, the CDR3 is TGTGCCAGCAGCTTAGCGTGGGCAGGTCCCACCTACGAGCAGTACTTC. The rearrangement joins TRBV11-1 to TRBJ2-7; D gene unclear. Per the germline V gene, CDR1 is SGHAT and CDR2 is FQDESV (reference sequence). The CDR3 is 16 amino acids. With 0 bases removed from V and 2 bases from J, the gap between germline ends came to 14 bases.

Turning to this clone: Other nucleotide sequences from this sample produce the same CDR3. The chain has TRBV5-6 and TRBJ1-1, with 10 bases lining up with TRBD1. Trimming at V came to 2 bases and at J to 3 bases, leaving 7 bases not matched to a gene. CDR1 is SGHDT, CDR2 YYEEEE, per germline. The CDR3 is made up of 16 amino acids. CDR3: CASSFGQGGRDTEAFF. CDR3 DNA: TGTGCCAGCAGCTTCGGACAGGGGGGTCGAGACACTGAAGCTTTCTTT.

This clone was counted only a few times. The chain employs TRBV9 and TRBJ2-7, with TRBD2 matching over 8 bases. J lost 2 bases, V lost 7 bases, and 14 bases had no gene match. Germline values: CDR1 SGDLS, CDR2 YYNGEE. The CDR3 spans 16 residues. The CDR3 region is CASSRGGAGGTYEQYF. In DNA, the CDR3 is TGTGCCAGCTCCCGGGGGGGGGCGGGTGGAACCTACGAGCAGTACTTC.

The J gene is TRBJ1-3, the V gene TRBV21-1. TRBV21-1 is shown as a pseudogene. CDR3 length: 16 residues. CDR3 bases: TGTGCCAGCAGCTCAAAGGGAGGGGTCGTTGGAAACACCATATATTTT. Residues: CASSSKGGVVGNTIYF.

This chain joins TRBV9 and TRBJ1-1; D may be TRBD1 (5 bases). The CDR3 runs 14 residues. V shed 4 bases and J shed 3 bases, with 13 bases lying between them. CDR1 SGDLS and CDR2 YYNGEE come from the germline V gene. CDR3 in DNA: TGTGCCAGCAGCCCGGGGGTTGCGGACACTGAAGCTTTCTTT. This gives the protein CASSPGVADTEAFF.

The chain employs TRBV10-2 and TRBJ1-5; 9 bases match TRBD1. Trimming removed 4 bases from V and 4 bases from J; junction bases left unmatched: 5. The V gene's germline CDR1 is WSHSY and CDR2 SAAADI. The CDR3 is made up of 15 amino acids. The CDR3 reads CASSAFGQGNQPQHF. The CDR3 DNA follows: TGCGCCAGCAGTGCATTCGGACAGGGGAATCAGCCCCAGCATTTT.

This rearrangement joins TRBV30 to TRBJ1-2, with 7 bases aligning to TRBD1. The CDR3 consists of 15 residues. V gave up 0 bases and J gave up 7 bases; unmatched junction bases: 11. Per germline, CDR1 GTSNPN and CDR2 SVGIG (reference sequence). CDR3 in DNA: TGTGCCTGGAGTGTATACCTAGGGGGCGCGGGTGGCTACACCTTC. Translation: CAWSVYLGGAGGYTF.

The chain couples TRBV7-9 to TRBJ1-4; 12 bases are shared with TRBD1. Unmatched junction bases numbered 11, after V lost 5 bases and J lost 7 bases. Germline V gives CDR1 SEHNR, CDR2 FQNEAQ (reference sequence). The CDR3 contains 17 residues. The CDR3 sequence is CASSIRDRGLRGEKLFF. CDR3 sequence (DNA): TGTGCCAGCAGCATCCGGGACAGGGGGCTAAGAGGTGAAAAACTGTTTTTT. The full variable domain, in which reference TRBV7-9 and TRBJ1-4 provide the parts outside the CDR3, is DTGVSQNPRHKITKRGQNVTFRCDPISEHNRLYWYRQTLGQGPEFLTYFQNEAQLEKSRLLSDRFSAERPKGSFSTLEIQRTEQGDSAMYLCASSIRDRGLRGEKLFFGSGTQLSVL.

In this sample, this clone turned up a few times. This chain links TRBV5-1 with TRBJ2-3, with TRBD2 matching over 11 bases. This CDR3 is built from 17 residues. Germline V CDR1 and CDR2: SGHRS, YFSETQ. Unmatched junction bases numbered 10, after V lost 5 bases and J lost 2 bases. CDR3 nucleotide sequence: TGCGCCAGCAGTCTTGCCCCGGGACTAGCGGCCACAGATACGCAGTATTTT. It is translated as CASSLAPGLAATDTQYF.

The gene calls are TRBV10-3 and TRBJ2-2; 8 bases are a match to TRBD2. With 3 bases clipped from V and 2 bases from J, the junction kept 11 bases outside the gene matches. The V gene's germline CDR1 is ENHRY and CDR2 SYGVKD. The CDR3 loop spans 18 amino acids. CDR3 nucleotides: TGTGCCATCAGTGACTTTAAACGGCTAGCGGGTAACACCGGGGAGCTGTTTTTT. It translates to CAISDFKRLAGNTGELFF.

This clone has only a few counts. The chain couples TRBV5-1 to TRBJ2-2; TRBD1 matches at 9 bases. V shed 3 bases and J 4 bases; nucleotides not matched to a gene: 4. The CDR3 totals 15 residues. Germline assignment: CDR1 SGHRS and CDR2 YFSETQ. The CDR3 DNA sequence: TGCGCCAGCAGCTCCGGGACAGGGCCCACCGGGGAGCTGTTTTTT. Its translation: CASSSGTGPTGELFF.